The clone carrying this T cell receptor (beta chain) was observed a few times. These data are taken from a study of blood T cell repertoires in COVID-19. Study-level background: The United States, Italy and Spain provided the acute and convalescent COVID-19 samples. T cells, B-cell-depleted T cells, or PBMCs supplied cDNA or gDNA.

This CDR3 has 14 amino acids. Looked up from germline, CDR1 is MDHEN and CDR2 is SYDVKM. V gave up 5 bases and J gave up 2 bases, with 13 bases separating them. How the authors handled the data: Estimation of nucleated cell counts was performed using reference gene primer amplification. Only in-frame clones appear in the TCRdb table, and some are missing; sequencing was by immunoSEQ multiplex PCR. The V and J calls and clone size come from that table; D and trimming were worked out from the DNA. Here the sample spans 250,000 or so clones, around four fifths being singletons. The gene calls are TRBV28 and TRBJ2-7; D is possibly TRBD1 (6 bases). What was sequenced was peripheral blood. The sequence came from a man between 60 and 70 years old with acute or convalescent COVID-19. The CDR3 DNA is TGTGCCAGCAGTGACACCCCAGGGGCCTACGAGCAGTACTTC. Encoded protein: CASSDTPGAYEQYF.